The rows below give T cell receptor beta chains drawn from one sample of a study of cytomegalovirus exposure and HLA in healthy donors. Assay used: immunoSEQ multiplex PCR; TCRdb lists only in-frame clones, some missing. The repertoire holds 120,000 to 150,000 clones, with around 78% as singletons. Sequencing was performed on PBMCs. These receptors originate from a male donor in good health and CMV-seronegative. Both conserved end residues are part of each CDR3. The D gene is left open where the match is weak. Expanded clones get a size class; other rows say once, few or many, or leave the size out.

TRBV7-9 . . CASSSFHQSWLTEAFF
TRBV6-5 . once CASSYEGVANEKLFF
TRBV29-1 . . CSVGYVGGRNTEAFF
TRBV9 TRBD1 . CASSLEFGTGGVANEKLFF
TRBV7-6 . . CASSKAGAGWETQYF
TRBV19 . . CASSIMGSLYAEAFF
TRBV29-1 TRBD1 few CSVEDRDSNYEQYF
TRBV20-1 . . CSATGLETQYF
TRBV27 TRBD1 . CASSPMDRFAGNEQFF
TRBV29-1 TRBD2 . CSVDGGTEETQYF
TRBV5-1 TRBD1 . CASSPGQGASGYTF
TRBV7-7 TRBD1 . CASSYQGAGETQYF
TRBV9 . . CASSVAGSDSPLHF
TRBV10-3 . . CAISEINTQYF
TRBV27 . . CASSSAGNYEQYF
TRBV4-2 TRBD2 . CASSRNFPGLAGEGDQYF
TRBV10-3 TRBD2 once CAISENGLVGNEQFF
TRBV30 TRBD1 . CAWTRGQGTAEAFF
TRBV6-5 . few CASSYSAGTDYGYTF
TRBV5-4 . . CASSLETHSYEQYF
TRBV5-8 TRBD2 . CASSLELSAGGRETQYF
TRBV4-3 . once CASSQEFQGLLTGELFF
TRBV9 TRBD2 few CASSQGWAGGTYEQYF
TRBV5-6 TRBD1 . CASSLAGQGGGYTF
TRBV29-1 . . CSVEGIGRGSSYEQYF
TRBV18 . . CASSRVLSTNTGELFF
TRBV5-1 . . CASSLEQGIEAFF
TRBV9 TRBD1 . CASSDTRRDSDREAFF
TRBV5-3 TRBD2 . CARSLFSGRYDEQFF
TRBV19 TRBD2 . CASSMSGRRGDTGELFF
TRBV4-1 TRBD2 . CASSIPSGWRGEDNEQFF
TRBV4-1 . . CASSQGVTAGHEQYF
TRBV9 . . CASSVGTSALNTEAFF